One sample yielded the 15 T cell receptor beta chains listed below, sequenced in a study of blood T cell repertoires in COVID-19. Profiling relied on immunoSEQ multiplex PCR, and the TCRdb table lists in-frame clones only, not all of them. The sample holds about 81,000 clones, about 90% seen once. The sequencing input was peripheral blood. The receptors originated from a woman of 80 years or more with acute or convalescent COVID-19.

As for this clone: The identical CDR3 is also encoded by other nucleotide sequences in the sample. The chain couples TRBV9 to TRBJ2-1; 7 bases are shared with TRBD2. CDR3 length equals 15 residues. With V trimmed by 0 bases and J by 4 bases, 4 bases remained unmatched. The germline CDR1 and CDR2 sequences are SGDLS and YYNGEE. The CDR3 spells CASSVELAGYNEQFF. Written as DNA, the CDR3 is TGTGCCAGCAGCGTAGAATTAGCGGGTTACAATGAGCAGTTCTTC.

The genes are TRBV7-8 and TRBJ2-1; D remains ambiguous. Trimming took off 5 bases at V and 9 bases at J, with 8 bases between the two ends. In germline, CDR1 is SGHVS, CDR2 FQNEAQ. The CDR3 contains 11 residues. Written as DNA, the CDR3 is TGTGCCAGCAGCCCCGAGCTTGAGCAGTTCTTC. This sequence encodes CASSPELEQFF.

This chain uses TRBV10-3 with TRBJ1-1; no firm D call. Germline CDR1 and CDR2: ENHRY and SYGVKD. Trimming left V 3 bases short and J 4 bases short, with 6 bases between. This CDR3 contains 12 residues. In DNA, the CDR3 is TGTGCCATCAGTGACCGGGGCACTGAAGCTTTCTTT. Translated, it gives CAISDRGTEAFF.

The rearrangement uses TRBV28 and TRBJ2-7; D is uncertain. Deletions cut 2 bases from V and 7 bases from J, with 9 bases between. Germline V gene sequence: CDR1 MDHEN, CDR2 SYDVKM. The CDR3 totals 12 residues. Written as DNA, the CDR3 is TGTGCCAGCAGTTTAACACTAATGGAGCAGTACTTC. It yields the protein CASSLTLMEQYF.

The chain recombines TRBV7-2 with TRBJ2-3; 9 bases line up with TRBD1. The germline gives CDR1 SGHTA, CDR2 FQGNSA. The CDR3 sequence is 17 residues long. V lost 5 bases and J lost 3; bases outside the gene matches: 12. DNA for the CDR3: TGTGCCAGCAGCCTCCGGGACAGGGTATCTGGGACAGATACGCAGTATTTT. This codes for CASSLRDRVSGTDTQYF. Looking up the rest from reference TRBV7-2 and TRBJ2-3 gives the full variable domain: GAGVSQSPSNKVTEKGKDVELRCDPISGHTALYWYRQSLGQGLEFLIYFQGNSAPDKSGLPSDRFSAERTGGSVSTLTIQRTQQEDSAVYLCASSLRDRVSGTDTQYFGPGTRLTVL.

The CDR3 spells CASSAKDRDPQFF. For the CDR3, the DNA is TGTGCCAGCAGTGCGAAGGACAGGGACCCGCAGTTCTTC. V gene TRBV6-6 combines with J gene TRBJ2-1, with 8 bases matching TRBD1. Germline V CDR1 and CDR2: MNHNY, SVGAGI (reference sequence). The CDR3 is made up of 13 amino acids. With 5 bases clipped from V and 12 bases from J, the junction kept 9 bases outside the gene matches.

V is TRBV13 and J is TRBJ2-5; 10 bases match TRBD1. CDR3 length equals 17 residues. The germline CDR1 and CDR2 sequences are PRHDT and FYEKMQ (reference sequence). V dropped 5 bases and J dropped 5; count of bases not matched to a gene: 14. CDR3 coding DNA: TGTGCCAGCAGCCGGGCCCACGGGACAGGGGTTGGGGAGACCCAGTACTTC. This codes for CASSRAHGTGVGETQYF.

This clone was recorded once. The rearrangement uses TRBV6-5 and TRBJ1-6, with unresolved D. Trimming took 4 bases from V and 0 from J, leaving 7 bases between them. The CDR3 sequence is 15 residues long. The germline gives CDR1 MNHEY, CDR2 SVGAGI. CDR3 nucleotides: TGTGCCAGCAGTTCGGGGAGCTCCTATAATTCACCCCTCCACTTT. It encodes CASSSGSSYNSPLHF.

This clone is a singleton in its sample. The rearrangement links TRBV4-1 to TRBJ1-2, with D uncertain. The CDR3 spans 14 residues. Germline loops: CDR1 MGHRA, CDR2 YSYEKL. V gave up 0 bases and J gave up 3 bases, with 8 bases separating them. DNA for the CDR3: TGCGCCAGCAGCCAAGACGGTGTATACTATGGCTACACCTTC. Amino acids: CASSQDGVYYGYTF.

Here the CDR3 reads CASSDVPGQGKETQYF. DNA of the CDR3: TGTGCCAGCAGTGACGTACCGGGACAGGGGAAGGAGACCCAGTACTTC. The rearrangement joins TRBV6-1 to TRBJ2-5, with 10 bases identical to TRBD1. Trimming took 3 bases from V and 5 from J; bases not matched to a gene: 9. This CDR3 spans 16 amino acids. Germline V gene lookup returns CDR1 MNHNS and CDR2 SASEGT.

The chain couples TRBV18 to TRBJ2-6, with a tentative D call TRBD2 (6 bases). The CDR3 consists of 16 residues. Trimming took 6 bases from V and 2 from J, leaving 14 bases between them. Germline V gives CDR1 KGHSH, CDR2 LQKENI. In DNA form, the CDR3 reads TGTGCCAGCTCTCTAAACCCGGGGGCTGGGGCCAACGTCCTGACTTTC. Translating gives CASSLNPGAGANVLTF.

CDR3 in DNA: TGTGCCAGCAGCTCTATCTCCTCGGGGGATCATTCACCCCTCCACTTT. This gives the protein CASSSISSGDHSPLHF. V gene TRBV5-6 combines with J gene TRBJ1-6; a possible D gene is TRBD1 (5 bases). The V end was cut by 3 bases, the J end by 8 bases, with 18 bases between. The CDR3 contains 16 residues. The germline V gene encodes CDR1 SGHDT and CDR2 YYEEEE.

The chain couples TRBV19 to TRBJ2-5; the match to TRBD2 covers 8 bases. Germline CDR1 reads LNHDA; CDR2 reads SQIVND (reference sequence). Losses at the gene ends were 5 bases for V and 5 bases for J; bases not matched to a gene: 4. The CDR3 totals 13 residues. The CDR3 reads CASSGGTRETQYF. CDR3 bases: TGTGCCAGTAGTGGCGGGACTAGGGAGACCCAGTACTTC.

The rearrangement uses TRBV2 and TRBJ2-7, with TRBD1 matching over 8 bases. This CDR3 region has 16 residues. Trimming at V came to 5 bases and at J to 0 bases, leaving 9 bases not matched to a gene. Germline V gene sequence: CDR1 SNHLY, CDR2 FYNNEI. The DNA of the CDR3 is TGTGCCAGCAGTCTTACCCAGGGGGCTAACTCCTACGAGCAGTACTTC. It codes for CASSLTQGANSYEQYF.

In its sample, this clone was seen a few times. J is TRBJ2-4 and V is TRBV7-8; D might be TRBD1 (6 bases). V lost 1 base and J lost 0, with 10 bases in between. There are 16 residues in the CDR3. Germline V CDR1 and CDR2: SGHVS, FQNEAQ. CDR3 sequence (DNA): TGTGCCAGCAGCTTAGTCGCAGGGGCAGCCAAAAACATTCAGTACTTC. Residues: CASSLVAGAAKNIQYF.